This TCR beta chain was sequenced during a study of blood T cell repertoires in COVID-19. Across the study: The United States, Italy and Spain supplied acute and convalescent COVID-19 samples.

The method was immunoSEQ multiplex PCR; TCRdb's version includes in-frame clones alone and lacks a portion of them. Of about 270,000 clones listed, more than 75% were seen once; the top ten hold about 8.7%. Germline CDR1 reads SGHRS; CDR2 reads YFSETQ. With 0 bases clipped from V and 0 bases from J, the junction kept 3 bases outside the gene matches. CDR3 length equals 16 residues. The sequencing input was peripheral blood. The TCR comes from a man aged 40-49 years with active or convalescent COVID-19. This rearrangement joins TRBV5-1 to TRBJ2-3; the match to TRBD1 covers 8 bases. The CDR3 loop reads CASSLARQGSTDTQYF. The CDR3 region has the DNA TGCGCCAGCAGCTTGGCCAGACAGGGGAGCACAGATACGCAGTATTTT. Together with reference TRBV5-1 and TRBJ2-3, the CDR3 gives the full variable domain: KAGVTQTPRYLIKTRGQQVTLSCSPISGHRSVSWYQQTPGQGLQFLFEYFSETQRNKGNFPGRFSGRQFSNSRSEMNVSTLELGDSALYLCASSLARQGSTDTQYFGPGTRLTVL.